Detailed here is one T cell receptor (beta chain). These data come from a study of blood T cell repertoires in COVID-19. Across the study: The study drew acute and convalescent COVID-19 samples from the United States, Italy and Spain.

The protocol was immunoSEQ multiplex PCR, while the TCRdb copy is restricted to in-frame clones and leaves out a portion. The top ten clones hold 15% to 20% of a sample with 150,000 to 200,000 clones, about 78% of them seen once. The CDR3 sequence is 16 residues long. V lost 6 bases and J lost 6; bases outside the gene matches: 10. Germline V gene data show CDR1 as SNHLY and CDR2 as FYNNEI. Material for sequencing was PBMCs or T cells enriched from blood (not recorded which). The TCR originated in a woman between 50 and 59 years old who had recovered from COVID-19. The chain employs TRBV2 and TRBJ1-5, with TRBD1 matching 11 bases. DNA of the CDR3: TGTGCCAGCAGAGCCGGGACAGGGGGGACTGGTCAGCCCCAGCATTTT. Its protein is CASRAGTGGTGQPQHF.